This TCR beta chain is from a study of OX40 agonist ivuxolimab in advanced cancers. Study information: Under the entry rules, prior anti-PD-1, anti-PD-L1 or anti-CTLA-4 therapy was allowed, and 40% had some.

Generated by immunoSEQ multiplex PCR, the TCRdb table keeps only in-frame clones and is missing some. Here the sample spans about 68,000 clones, 75% to 95% being singletons. Overall study findings and caveats: At 0.1 to 3.0 mg/kg and by week 6, clonal expansion occurred in CD4+ and CD8+ blood T cells.

V shed 0 bases, J shed 2 bases, and the junction held 4 bases outside the gene matches. Looked up from germline, CDR1 is MNHEY and CDR2 is SMNVEV (reference sequence). CDR3 length: 16 residues. Concerning this clone: Its specificity is not known.

This sequence joins TRBV27 and TRBJ2-5, with TRBD2 matching over 9 bases. Sequenced material: CD4+ or CD8+ T cells sorted from blood, taken in a trial of the OX40 agonist ivuxolimab. The TCR was taken from an adult with an advanced solid tumor such as melanoma, head and neck, liver or kidney cancer. Here the CDR3 reads CASSLSVAGVQETQYF. DNA for the CDR3: TGTGCCAGCAGTTTATCGGTAGCGGGAGTACAAGAGACCCAGTACTTC.